Presented here are 27 T cell receptor beta chains from one specimen sequenced in a study of human T cells and chemical hapten exposure. The time point denotes: patch test 1, 2 weeks after DPC sensitization. Treatment indicated: therapeutic diphenylcyclopropenone sensitization with weekly scalp DPC. TCRdb ran MiXCR on the RACE reads and lists one entry per CDR3 protein. In the table there are around 120,000 distinct CDR3 sequences, 9.5% to 13% of which are singletons. The sequences come from whole blood, collected in connection with sensitization to the hapten diphenylcyclopropenone (DPC). These receptors originate from a woman in her 50s with alopecia areata. Some clones in this sample may be carry-over from other donors' samples.

This clonotype was recorded many times. This rearrangement joins TRBV2 to TRBJ2-3, with 10 positions matching TRBD1. The CDR3 extends over 15 amino acids. Germline trimming cut 6 bases from V and 2 bases from J; bases unmatched to any gene: 5. Looked up from germline, CDR1 is SNHLY and CDR2 is FYNNEI. CDR3 protein: CASRRDRGVTDTQYF. The CDR3 bases are TGTGCCAGCAGGCGGGACAGGGGCGTCACAGATACGCAGTATTTT.

In its sample, this clonotype was seen many times. The chain links TRBV9 to TRBJ1-5; 7 nucleotides agree with TRBD1. The CDR3 spans 16 residues. Germline CDR1 SGDLS, CDR2 YYNGEE. Germline trimming cut 4 bases from V and 2 bases from J; bases unmatched to any gene: 9. The CDR3 nucleotides read TGTGCCAGCAGCCCCCGGGAAGGGGGCGGCAATCAGCCCCAGCATTTT. Translating gives CASSPREGGGNQPQHF.

There are a few counts of this clonotype. The rearrangement joins TRBV12-3 or TRBV12-4 to TRBJ2-7, with D possibly matching TRBD1 (5 bases). V lost 2 bases and J lost 1, with 12 bases in between. The CDR3 length is 15 residues. CDR3 protein: CASSLRRVYSYEQYF. The CDR3 DNA is TGTGCCAGCAGTTTACGCAGGGTTTATTCCTACGAGCAGTACTTC.

The chain uses TRBV18 and TRBJ2-5; TRBD1 matches 10 bases. The ends lost 1 base at V and 5 bases at J; junction bases unmatched: 4. This CDR3 is built from 15 residues. Germline CDR1 KGHSH, CDR2 LQKENI. In DNA, the CDR3 is TGTGCCAGCTCACCACGACAGGGGGCTGGGGAGACCCAGTACTTC. This encodes CASSPRQGAGETQYF.

This clonotype was counted only a few times. The CDR3 DNA reads TGTGCCAGCAGCTCATCCGGGACCTACGAGCAGTACTTC. Translated: CASSSSGTYEQYF. V usage is TRBV7-9 and J usage is TRBJ2-7, with TRBD2 as a possible D gene (5 bases). V lost 4 bases and J lost 2, with 9 bases in between. The CDR3 spans 13 residues. CDR1 is SEHNR and CDR2 is FQNEAQ in the germline V gene (reference sequence).

There are a few counts of this clonotype. The chain has TRBV7-8 and TRBJ2-3; TRBD1 agrees at 10 bases. This CDR3 comprises 16 residues. Germline CDR1 and CDR2: SGHVS and FQNEAQ. V dropped 5 bases and J dropped 4; count of bases not matched to a gene: 9. In DNA form, the CDR3 reads TGTGCCAGCAGCAAACACTCCGGGACAGGGGCAGATACGCAGTATTTT. It translates to CASSKHSGTGADTQYF.

This clonotype occurred a few times. This chain connects TRBV13 to TRBJ1-3; D call uncertain. Between the trimmed V and J ends, which lost 6 bases and 2 bases, there was a span of 11 bases. The CDR3 has 14 amino acids. Germline V lookup: CDR1 PRHDT, CDR2 FYEKMQ (reference sequence). The CDR3 DNA sequence: TGTGCCAGCAGTGGGGTACCTCCTGGAAACACCATATATTTT. Translation gives CASSGVPPGNTIYF.

This sequence joins TRBV13 and TRBJ2-2; TRBD2 is a possible D gene (6 bases). This CDR3 has 16 residues. Trimming removed 3 bases at V and 5 bases at J, with 16 bases between. Germline V gene sequence: CDR1 PRHDT, CDR2 FYEKMQ (reference sequence). CDR3: CASSFDKAGRTGELFF. In DNA form, the CDR3 reads TGTGCCAGCAGCTTTGACAAGGCGGGGAGAACCGGGGAGCTGTTTTTT. Complete variable domain (other parts from reference TRBV13 and TRBJ2-2): AAGVIQSPRHLIKEKRETATLKCYPIPRHDTVYWYQQGPGQDPQFLISFYEKMQSDKGSIPDRFSAQQFSDYHSELNMSSLELGDSALYFCASSFDKAGRTGELFFGEGSRLTVL.

As for this clonotype: This may stem from a read error, because a much larger clone lies one nucleotide away. No conserved phenylalanine or tryptophan ends this CDR3, so it is likely a read error. The V call is TRBV7-9, the J call TRBJ1-1; no clear D gene. The germline V gene has CDR1 SEHNR and CDR2 FQNEAQ (reference sequence). This CDR3 contains 12 residues. The chain's CDR3 is CASGSGFTEAFI. The CDR3 DNA sequence: TGTGCAAGCGGGTCAGGTTTCACTGAAGCTTTCATT.

The chain employs TRBV9 and TRBJ2-3, with 8 bases fitting TRBD2. V dropped 2 bases and J dropped 4; count of bases not matched to a gene: 6. The CDR3 is 15 residues long. Per germline, CDR1 SGDLS and CDR2 YYNGEE. CDR3 in amino acids: CASSVPPGGADTQYF. The DNA for the CDR3 is TGTGCCAGCAGCGTTCCCCCCGGGGGGGCAGATACGCAGTATTTT.

This clonotype was seen ten or more times. V gene TRBV2 combines with J gene TRBJ1-1, with D possibly being TRBD1 (5 bases). The germline V gene encodes CDR1 SNHLY and CDR2 FYNNEI. V was pared by 6 bases and J by 5 bases, with 10 bases between. This CDR3 region has 12 residues. CDR3 coding DNA: TGTGCCAGCAGCGGGGCGGGGACTGAAGCTTTCTTT. Translating it yields CASSGAGTEAFF.

This clonotype appeared many times. This sequence joins TRBV28 and TRBJ1-1, with D uncertain. The germline V gene encodes CDR1 MDHEN and CDR2 SYDVKM. Deletions cut 2 bases from V and 0 bases from J, with 19 bases between. The CDR3 covers 18 residues. As DNA, the CDR3 is TGTGCCAGCAGTTTAGAGTCCGGACTCCGAGATATGAACACTGAAGCTTTCTTT. Protein sequence: CASSLESGLRDMNTEAFF.

V gene TRBV7-9 combines with J gene TRBJ1-4; D gene uncertain. CDR1 SEHNR and CDR2 FQNEAQ come from the germline V gene (reference sequence). The CDR3 is 12 residues long. Trimming left V 5 bases short and J 8 bases short, with 9 bases between. CDR3: CASSPGEEKLFF. The CDR3 region has the DNA TGTGCCAGCAGCCCCGGGGAGGAAAAACTGTTTTTT. Variable domain in full (rest from reference TRBV7-9 and TRBJ1-4): DTGVSQNPRHKITKRGQNVTFRCDPISEHNRLYWYRQTLGQGPEFLTYFQNEAQLEKSRLLSDRFSAERPKGSFSTLEIQRTEQGDSAMYLCASSPGEEKLFFGSGTQLSVL.

This clonotype has more than one count but fewer than ten. The chain joins TRBV12-5 to TRBJ2-2; 7 nucleotides line up with TRBD1. Trimming cost V 6 bases and J 4 bases; bases outside gene matches: 8. The V gene's germline CDR1 is LGHNT and CDR2 FRNRAP. This CDR3 has 15 residues. DNA of the CDR3: TGTGCTAGTGGAACTTATACAGGGGCCACCGGGGAGCTGTTTTTT. It specifies CASGTYTGATGELFF.

This clonotype has ten or more counts. The genes are TRBV5-6 and TRBJ1-1, with 8 bases identical to TRBD1. CDR3 length: 14 residues. Losses at the gene ends were 0 bases for V and 5 bases for J; bases not matched to a gene: 3. Germline V gives CDR1 SGHDT, CDR2 YYEEEE. The CDR3 coding sequence is TGTGCCAGCAGCTTGGGGACAGGGCGGACTGAAGCTTTCTTT. It codes for CASSLGTGRTEAFF.

This clonotype has a handful of counts. The chain couples TRBV20-1 to TRBJ1-5, with 9 bases matching TRBD1. The CDR3 has 15 residues. V gave up 1 base and J gave up 6 bases; unmatched junction bases: 7. CDR1 is DFQATT, CDR2 SNEGSKA, per germline (reference sequence). For the CDR3, the DNA is TGCAGTGCTAGAGCCCCGACAGGGGGGGTTCAGCCCCAGCATTTT. This sequence encodes CSARAPTGGVQPQHF.

In this sample, this clonotype turned up many times. The J gene is TRBJ2-1, the V gene TRBV29-1; 10 bases align to TRBD2. Trimming at V came to 5 bases and at J to 8 bases, leaving 15 bases not matched to a gene. The CDR3 spans 16 residues. The V gene's germline CDR1 is SQVTM and CDR2 ANQGSEA. The CDR3 coding sequence is TGCAGCGTTCGGGAGGTAGCGGGGGGAAATTATCATGAGCAGTTCTTC. It yields the protein CSVREVAGGNYHEQFF.

The CDR3, as DNA: TGTGCCAGCGGGGGACTAGCGGGAGCCGCGGAGACCCAGTACTTC. This encodes CASGGLAGAAETQYF. V is TRBV2 and J is TRBJ2-5; 14 bases align to TRBD2. In germline, CDR1 is SNHLY, CDR2 FYNNEI. The CDR3 spans 15 residues. J was trimmed by 5 bases and V by 8 bases; bases with no gene match: 7.

The chain has TRBV12-3 or TRBV12-4 and TRBJ1-5, with D hard to call. This CDR3 has 13 amino acids. Trimming removed 1 base at V and 6 bases at J, with 7 bases between. CDR3: CASSLGDPQPQHF. CDR3 nucleotide sequence: TGTGCCAGCAGTTTAGGGGATCCTCAGCCCCAGCATTTT.

This clonotype was counted many times. This chain connects TRBV12-3 or TRBV12-4 to TRBJ2-1; weak D call: TRBD1 (6 bases). The length of the CDR3 is 13 residues. V lost 0 bases and J lost 9, with 9 bases in between. CDR3 amino acids: CASSLARRGEQFF. DNA for the CDR3: TGTGCCAGCAGTTTAGCTCGCAGGGGTGAGCAGTTCTTC.

This clonotype was picked up a small number of times. The chain couples TRBV11-2 to TRBJ1-1, with TRBD1 identical over 7 bases. The CDR3 is made up of 14 amino acids. The trim removed 5 bases at V and 4 bases at J, leaving 7 bases unmatched. In germline, CDR1 is SGHAT, CDR2 FQNNGV. The CDR3 spells CASSKQGISTEAFF. The CDR3 DNA follows: TGTGCCAGCAGCAAACAGGGGATTAGCACTGAAGCTTTCTTT.

This clonotype was detected only a few times. J is TRBJ1-5 and V is TRBV28; tentatively, D is TRBD1 (5 bases). The CDR3 spans 15 residues. The V end lost 6 bases, the J end lost 2 bases, and 14 bases lay between the germline ends. Germline assignment: CDR1 MDHEN and CDR2 SYDVKM. CDR3: CASRYQGRRNQPQHF. DNA of the CDR3: TGTGCCAGCAGGTACCAGGGACGGCGCAATCAGCCCCAGCATTTT.

This clonotype has more than one count but fewer than ten. This chain connects TRBV3-1 to TRBJ1-1, with unresolved D. The CDR3 has 13 residues. V was cut by 0 bases and J by 6 bases, with 8 bases left in between. Germline V gene data show CDR1 as LGHDT and CDR2 as YNNKEL (reference sequence). CDR3 bases: TGTGCCAGCAGCCAAGATCTGGCGGCTGAAGCTTTCTTT. It codes for CASSQDLAAEAFF.

The sample holds many counts of this clonotype. CDR3 sequence reads: CASGRGGSPLHF. As DNA, the CDR3 is TGTGCCAGCGGAAGGGGCGGTTCACCCCTCCACTTT. The chain joins TRBV6-2 or TRBV6-3 to TRBJ1-6, with D possibly TRBD1 on 5 matching bases. The CDR3 contains 12 residues. Trimming took off 8 bases at V and 9 bases at J, with 11 bases between the two ends. Germline assignment: CDR1 MNHEY and CDR2 SVGEGT.

The V gene is TRBV5-4, the J gene TRBJ2-3; 7 positions match TRBD1. CDR3 length: 18 residues. Germline loops: CDR1 SGHNT, CDR2 YYREEE (reference sequence). The J segment lost 4 bases and the V segment lost 7 bases, leaving 21 bases of the junction unmatched. This CDR3 is CASRVGTARGYGADTQYF. The CDR3 DNA is TGTGCCAGCCGGGTTGGGACAGCCAGGGGATACGGCGCAGATACGCAGTATTTT.

This clonotype showed up many times. The chain recombines TRBV18 with TRBJ1-2; the match to TRBD1 covers 10 bases. This CDR3 has 14 amino acids. V was pared by 6 bases and J by 2 bases, with 3 bases of the junction left unmatched. Germline lookup yields CDR1 KGHSH and CDR2 LQKENI. This CDR3 is CASSPGQGNYGYTF. The CDR3 coding sequence is TGTGCCAGCTCCCCGGGACAGGGGAACTATGGCTACACCTTC.

This clonotype was recorded a few times. The rearrangement links TRBV7-9 to TRBJ2-1, with 12 bases lining up with TRBD2. V lost 9 bases to trimming and J lost 7 bases; unmatched junction nucleotides: 10. The CDR3 is 15 amino acids. Germline V lookup: CDR1 SEHNR, CDR2 FQNEAQ (reference sequence). In nucleotides, the CDR3 is TGTGCCAGTTCCCTAGCGGGGGGGCCTTTTAATGAGCAGTTCTTC. Its translation is CASSLAGGPFNEQFF.